The rows below give T cell receptor beta chains drawn from one sample of a study of T cell changes during pregnancy in multiple sclerosis. The method was immunoSEQ multiplex PCR; TCRdb's version includes in-frame clones alone and lacks a portion of them. The table includes some 38,000 clones, 88% detected once. The specimen was CD8+ T cells from peripheral blood mononuclear cells, collected in the third trimester of pregnancy. The receptor set was obtained from a female donor with multiple sclerosis, enrolled in a pregnancy study. The CDR3 runs from the conserved cysteine through the conserved F or W. D genes are given only for firm matches. The listing skips clone size in some rows; elsewhere it reads once, few, many or a size class.

CDR3 protein: CASSPWGEINGNTIYF
CDR3 DNA: TGTGCCAGCAGCCCTTGGGGGGAAATAAACGGAAACACCATATATTTT
D gene: -
V gene: TRBV11-2
J gene: TRBJ1-3
clone size: -

CDR3 protein: CASSKGQGDSPLHF
CDR3 DNA: TGTGCCAGTAGTAAGGGACAGGGGGATTCACCCCTCCACTTT
D gene: TRBD1
V gene: TRBV19
J gene: TRBJ1-6
clone size: -

CDR3 protein: CAISESIRGNQPQHF
CDR3 DNA: TGTGCCATCAGTGAGTCGATAAGGGGAAATCAGCCCCAGCATTTT
D gene: -
V gene: TRBV10-3
J gene: TRBJ1-5
clone size: once

CDR3 protein: CASSPGTFSSYEQYF
CDR3 DNA: TGTGCCAGCAGCCCTGGGACTTTCAGCTCCTACGAGCAGTACTTC
D gene: -
V gene: TRBV5-5
J gene: TRBJ2-7
clone size: once

CDR3 protein: CASSDSQGNYGYTF
CDR3 DNA: TGTGCCAGCAGCGACTCCCAGGGGAACTATGGCTACACCTTC
D gene: -
V gene: TRBV9
J gene: TRBJ1-2
clone size: -

CDR3 protein: CASSFGTTHITQYNEQFF
CDR3 DNA: TGTGCCAGCAGTTTCGGGACTACCCACATAACCCAATACAATGAGCAGTTCTTC
D gene: TRBD2
V gene: TRBV28
J gene: TRBJ2-1
clone size: -

CDR3 protein: CATSTSRGGEAYEQYF
CDR3 DNA: TGCGCCACCTCCACGAGCCGGGGGGGAGAAGCCTACGAGCAGTACTTC
D gene: TRBD2
V gene: TRBV10-2
J gene: TRBJ2-7
clone size: -

CDR3 protein: CASSFPGRGETQYF
CDR3 DNA: TGTGCCAGCAGCTTCCCTGGCAGGGGAGAGACCCAGTACTTC
D gene: -
V gene: TRBV7-9
J gene: TRBJ2-5
clone size: -

CDR3 protein: CASSPTGTEAFF
CDR3 DNA: TGTGCCAGCAGCCCTACAGGGACTGAAGCTTTCTTT
D gene: -
V gene: TRBV7-9
J gene: TRBJ1-1
clone size: -

CDR3 protein: CASSIGGAGGMGEQFF
CDR3 DNA: TGTGCCAGTAGTATAGGGGGAGCGGGGGGGATGGGTGAGCAGTTCTTC
D gene: TRBD2
V gene: TRBV19
J gene: TRBJ2-1
clone size: -

CDR3 protein: CASSLWQGARNEQFF
CDR3 DNA: TGTGCCAGCAGTTTGTGGCAGGGGGCAAGGAATGAGCAGTTCTTC
D gene: TRBD1
V gene: TRBV27
J gene: TRBJ2-1
clone size: -

CDR3 protein: CASSEEIANSYGYTF
CDR3 DNA: TGTGCCAGCAGTGAAGAAATAGCCAACTCCTATGGCTACACCTTC
D gene: -
V gene: TRBV6-1
J gene: TRBJ1-2
clone size: -

CDR3 protein: CASSPRQDPYEQYF
CDR3 DNA: TGTGCCAGCAGCCCCCGACAGGACCCCTACGAGCAGTACTTC
D gene: -
V gene: TRBV7-8
J gene: TRBJ2-7
clone size: -

CDR3 protein: CASSEGAGRVNEQFF
CDR3 DNA: TGTGCCAGCAGTGAAGGGGCAGGGCGCGTCAATGAGCAGTTCTTC
D gene: -
V gene: TRBV6-1
J gene: TRBJ2-1
clone size: -

CDR3 protein: CASSFQGRNYGYTF
CDR3 DNA: TGTGCCAGCAGCTTCCAGGGGCGAAACTATGGCTACACCTTC
D gene: -
V gene: TRBV5-6
J gene: TRBJ1-2
clone size: -

CDR3 protein: CASSEGTGGSYEQYF
CDR3 DNA: TGTGCCAGCAGTGAAGGGACAGGGGGCTCCTACGAGCAGTACTTC
D gene: TRBD1
V gene: TRBV6-1
J gene: TRBJ2-7
clone size: -

CDR3 protein: CASSIGRSYGYTF
CDR3 DNA: TGTGCCAGTAGTATAGGTCGGAGCTATGGCTACACCTTC
D gene: -
V gene: TRBV19
J gene: TRBJ1-2
clone size: -

CDR3 protein: CASSVWGGPYGYTF
CDR3 DNA: TGTGCCAGCAGCGTATGGGGGGGACCCTATGGCTACACCTTC
D gene: -
V gene: TRBV9
J gene: TRBJ1-2
clone size: -

CDR3 protein: CASSKPRGPQHF
CDR3 DNA: TGTGCCAGCAGCAAACCTCGGGGGCCCCAGCATTTT
D gene: -
V gene: TRBV21-1
J gene: TRBJ1-5
clone size: -

CDR3 protein: CASSHPTGPGDQPQHF
CDR3 DNA: TGCGCCAGCAGTCATCCGACAGGCCCTGGCGATCAGCCCCAGCATTTT
D gene: -
V gene: TRBV23-1
J gene: TRBJ1-5
clone size: -

CDR3 protein: CASSPRVTGGRETQYF
CDR3 DNA: TGTGCCAGCTCACCACGGGTCACAGGGGGCAGGGAGACCCAGTACTTC
D gene: TRBD1
V gene: TRBV18
J gene: TRBJ2-5
clone size: once

CDR3 protein: CASSFAAEGGYGYTF
CDR3 DNA: TGTGCCAGCAGCTTTGCCGCTGAAGGGGGCTATGGCTACACCTTC
D gene: -
V gene: TRBV11-2
J gene: TRBJ1-2
clone size: -

CDR3 protein: CASSHLREGEAFF
CDR3 DNA: TGCGCCAGCAGCCATCTAAGGGAGGGTGAAGCTTTCTTT
D gene: -
V gene: TRBV4-1
J gene: TRBJ1-1
clone size: -

CDR3 protein: CASTPGLAIYNEQFF
CDR3 DNA: TGTGCCAGTACCCCGGGACTAGCTATCTACAATGAGCAGTTCTTC
D gene: TRBD2
V gene: TRBV19
J gene: TRBJ2-1
clone size: -

CDR3 protein: CASSFEGGYEQFF
CDR3 DNA: TGTGCCAGCAGCTTCGAAGGGGGCTATGAGCAGTTCTTC
D gene: TRBD1
V gene: TRBV5-6
J gene: TRBJ2-1
clone size: -

CDR3 protein: CASSPQRVEQYF
CDR3 DNA: TGTGCCAGCAGTCCGCAGCGGGTCGAGCAGTACTTC
D gene: -
V gene: TRBV28
J gene: TRBJ2-7
clone size: -

CDR3 protein: CASSNTYVTNTGELFF
CDR3 DNA: TGTGCCAGCAGCAATACCTATGTAACGAACACCGGGGAGCTGTTTTTT
D gene: -
V gene: TRBV11-2
J gene: TRBJ2-2
clone size: once

CDR3 protein: CASSDPRGGNQPQHF
CDR3 DNA: TGTGCCAGCAGTGATCCCAGGGGAGGCAATCAGCCCCAGCATTTT
D gene: -
V gene: TRBV6-1
J gene: TRBJ1-5
clone size: -

CDR3 protein: CASSVAGTNYGYTF
CDR3 DNA: TGTGCCAGCAGCGTAGCTGGGACAAACTATGGCTACACCTTC
D gene: -
V gene: TRBV9
J gene: TRBJ1-2
clone size: -

CDR3 protein: CASSAGTGDNEQFF
CDR3 DNA: TGTGCCAGCAGCGCCGGGACAGGGGACAATGAGCAGTTCTTC
D gene: TRBD1
V gene: TRBV9
J gene: TRBJ2-1
clone size: once

CDR3 protein: CASSLRHGQETQYF
CDR3 DNA: TGTGCCAGCAGTTTGCGGCACGGACAAGAGACCCAGTACTTC
D gene: -
V gene: TRBV28
J gene: TRBJ2-5
clone size: once

CDR3 protein: CAWSVGFGQEAFF
CDR3 DNA: TGTGCCTGGAGTGTAGGATTTGGACAAGAAGCTTTCTTT
D gene: -
V gene: TRBV30
J gene: TRBJ1-1
clone size: -

CDR3 protein: CASSNLAGGYNEQFF
CDR3 DNA: TGTGCCAGTAGTAATTTAGCGGGGGGATACAATGAGCAGTTCTTC
D gene: TRBD2
V gene: TRBV19
J gene: TRBJ2-1
clone size: -

CDR3 protein: CASSPRQGVYEQYF
CDR3 DNA: TGTGCCAGCAGCCCCAGACAGGGAGTCTACGAGCAGTACTTC
D gene: TRBD1
V gene: TRBV7-6
J gene: TRBJ2-7
clone size: -

CDR3 protein: CASSIGGEKLFF
CDR3 DNA: TGTGCCAGCAGTATCGGGGGGGAAAAACTGTTTTTT
D gene: -
V gene: TRBV28
J gene: TRBJ1-4
clone size: -

CDR3 protein: CASSLEGWTEAFF
CDR3 DNA: TGTGCCAGCAGTTTGGAGGGGTGGACTGAAGCTTTCTTT
D gene: -
V gene: TRBV27
J gene: TRBJ1-1
clone size: few

CDR3 protein: CASSTRHLEQYF
CDR3 DNA: TGTGCCAGCAGTACCCGACACCTCGAGCAGTACTTC
D gene: -
V gene: TRBV9
J gene: TRBJ2-7
clone size: -

CDR3 protein: CASRIDNQETQYF
CDR3 DNA: TGTGCCAGCAGAATCGACAACCAAGAGACCCAGTACTTC
D gene: -
V gene: TRBV7-9
J gene: TRBJ2-5
clone size: -